Below, 29 T cell receptor beta chains from the same sample are listed, as sequenced in a study of OX40 agonist ivuxolimab in advanced cancers. Measured with immunoSEQ multiplex PCR; TCRdb has only the in-frame clones, and not every one. The table has roughly 68,000 clones, around 83% seen once. The source was CD4+ or CD8+ T cells sorted from blood, collected in a trial of the OX40 agonist ivuxolimab. These receptors all stem from an adult with an advanced solid tumor such as melanoma, head and neck, liver or kidney cancer.

The gene calls are TRBV11-1 and TRBJ2-1, with TRBD2 identical over 12 bases. Germline values: CDR1 SGHAT, CDR2 FQDESV (reference sequence). The CDR3 has 15 amino acids. Trimming removed 3 bases from V and 8 bases from J; junction bases left unmatched: 5. In DNA form, the CDR3 reads TGTGCCAGCAGCTTGACTAGCGGGAGTTTCTATGAGCAGTTCTTC. Protein product: CASSLTSGSFYEQFF. The complete variable domain, with remaining parts taken from reference TRBV11-1 and TRBJ2-1, reads EAEVAQSPRYKITEKSQAVAFWCDPISGHATLYWYRQILGQGPELLVQFQDESVVDDSQLPKDRFSAERLKGVDSTLKIQPAELGDSAMYLCASSLTSGSFYEQFFGPGTRLTVL.

The chain carries TRBV7-2 and TRBJ1-4; D not certain. This CDR3 is built from 16 residues. Germline assignment: CDR1 SGHTA and CDR2 FQGNSA. V shed 5 bases and J shed 2 bases, with 15 bases lying between them. The CDR3 is CASSPSGGGTNEKLFF. CDR3 DNA: TGTGCCAGCAGCCCATCGGGTGGAGGGACTAATGAAAAACTGTTTTTT.

The chain links TRBV19 to TRBJ2-1; D is undetermined. The CDR3 extends over 16 amino acids. The ends were cut back, 0 bases at V and 7 bases at J, with 16 bases in the middle. Germline CDR1 is LNHDA and CDR2 is SQIVND (reference sequence). The CDR3 coding sequence is TGTGCCAGTAGTATAGATTCTGAGGCAGCCGGGAATGAGCAGTTCTTC. Translating gives CASSIDSEAAGNEQFF.

The chain combines TRBV28 with TRBJ1-3, with D uncertain. The CDR3 runs to 15 residues. With 7 bases removed from V and 5 bases from J, the gap between germline ends came to 18 bases. Germline V gene data show CDR1 as MDHEN and CDR2 as SYDVKM. CDR3 amino acids: CASTPRGGRRNTIYF. The CDR3 nucleotides are TGTGCCAGCACCCCCCGAGGAGGTAGGAGAAACACCATATATTTT.

V and J are TRBV20-1 and TRBJ2-7; no clear D. CDR1 DFQATT and CDR2 SNEGSKA come from the germline V gene (reference sequence). The CDR3 length is 11 residues. V was clipped by 1 base and J by 3 bases, with 4 bases between them. CDR3 DNA: TGCAGTGCTAGAGTAAACTACGAGCAGTACTTC. Its protein is CSARVNYEQYF.

The CDR3 DNA sequence: TGTGCCATTACTCAGGGTGCTTGGAACACTGAAGCTTTCTTT. Its translation: CAITQGAWNTEAFF. The rearrangement joins TRBV6-1 to TRBJ1-1; D is perhaps TRBD1 (5 bases). Germline assignment: CDR1 MNHNS and CDR2 SASEGT. V dropped 10 bases and J dropped 1 base, with 16 bases sitting between them. This CDR3 has 14 amino acids.

This clone was counted a few times. The V gene is TRBV28, the J gene TRBJ1-2; 8 bases match TRBD1. With V trimmed by 7 bases and J by 8 bases, 12 bases remained unmatched. Germline CDR1 MDHEN, CDR2 SYDVKM. The CDR3 sequence is 14 residues long. CDR3 residues: CASNRGSRGGGYTF. CDR3 DNA: TGTGCCAGCAACAGGGGGTCAAGAGGAGGCGGCTACACCTTC.

CDR3 amino acids: CSVEEARETQYF. CDR3 coding DNA: TGCAGCGTTGAGGAGGCCAGAGAGACCCAGTACTTC. The V gene is TRBV29-1, the J gene TRBJ2-5; the D gene is possibly TRBD2 (5 bases). CDR1 SQVTM and CDR2 ANQGSEA come from the germline V gene. V lost 3 bases to trimming and J lost 4 bases, with 9 bases between them. CDR3 size: 12 residues.

In DNA form, the CDR3 reads TGTGCCAGTAGTCCGGGGTTTAATGAAAAACTGTTTTTT. Residues: CASSPGFNEKLFF. V and J are TRBV19 and TRBJ1-4; no clear D. The germline V gene encodes CDR1 LNHDA and CDR2 SQIVND (reference sequence). The ends were cut back, 5 bases at V and 4 bases at J, with 8 bases in the middle. This CDR3 is built from 13 residues.

The chain recombines TRBV2 with TRBJ2-5, with a tentative D call TRBD1 (6 bases). CDR1 is SNHLY, CDR2 FYNNEI, per germline. Trimming shortened V by 5 bases and J by 4 bases, and 14 bases separated the two germline ends. The CDR3 length is 14 residues. The CDR3 region is CASSRTVVRETQYF. CDR3 nucleotides: TGTGCCAGCAGTAGGACAGTTGTAAGAGAGACCCAGTACTTC. Full variable domain (remainder filled in from reference TRBV2 and TRBJ2-5): EPEVTQTPSHQVTQMGQEVILRCVPISNHLYFYWYRQILGQKVEFLVSFYNNEISEKSEIFDDQFSVERPDGSNFTLKIRSTKLEDSAMYFCASSRTVVRETQYFGPGTRLLVL.

The J gene is TRBJ1-1, the V gene TRBV11-2, with 8 bases matching TRBD1. The length of the CDR3 is 15 residues. Germline CDR1 SGHAT, CDR2 FQNNGV. Trimming cost V 1 base and J 0 bases; bases outside gene matches: 1. CDR3 DNA: TGTGCCAGCAGCTTAGGGACAGGGCTGAACACTGAAGCTTTCTTT. This sequence encodes CASSLGTGLNTEAFF.

In its sample, this clone was seen a few times. CDR3 in DNA: TGTGCCAGCCGGGGGTCCCCGGGAGACTCCTACGAGCAGTACTTC. Translation: CASRGSPGDSYEQYF. The chain employs TRBV2 and TRBJ2-7; tentative D call: TRBD2 (6 bases). Germline CDR1 reads SNHLY; CDR2 reads FYNNEI. The CDR3 runs 15 residues. V shed 8 bases and J shed 0 bases, with 17 bases lying between them.

The V call is TRBV7-2, the J call TRBJ2-5; 10 nucleotides match TRBD2. The CDR3 spans 16 residues. The germline V gene has CDR1 SGHTA and CDR2 FQGNSA. V was clipped by 1 base and J by 3 bases; unmatched bases: 5. The CDR3 DNA follows: TGTGCCAGCAGCTTAGAGAGGCTAGCGGGAGAAGAGACCCAGTACTTC. This encodes CASSLERLAGEETQYF.

This clone has just a few counts. The V gene is TRBV18, the J gene TRBJ1-2; 8 positions match TRBD1. Trimming removed 3 bases from V and 3 bases from J; junction bases left unmatched: 6. Germline V gene data show CDR1 as KGHSH and CDR2 as LQKENI. The CDR3 runs 15 residues. The CDR3 loop is CASSPGPGQDYGYTF. Written as DNA, the CDR3 is TGTGCCAGCTCACCTGGCCCGGGACAGGACTATGGCTACACCTTC.

The genes are TRBV7-9 and TRBJ1-1, with D unclear. Looked up from germline, CDR1 is SEHNR and CDR2 is FQNEAQ (reference sequence). Trimming removed 2 bases at V and 1 base at J, with 5 bases between. The CDR3 sequence is 13 residues long. Here the CDR3 reads CASSLYPNTEAFF. CDR3 nucleotides: TGTGCCAGCAGCTTATACCCGAACACTGAAGCTTTCTTT.

The rearrangement joins TRBV5-1 to TRBJ2-7; D is possibly TRBD2 (7 bases). Per germline, CDR1 SGHRS and CDR2 YFSETQ. V was trimmed by 0 bases and J by 4 bases, leaving 14 bases between them. The CDR3 is 15 residues long. In DNA form, the CDR3 reads TGCGCCAGCAGCTTGGGCCCAGGGGAGGGGTACGAGCAGTACTTC. Residues: CASSLGPGEGYEQYF.

The chain has TRBV4-1 and TRBJ1-1; D gene ambiguous. This CDR3 spans 12 amino acids. V was shortened by 4 bases and J by 3 bases, with 6 bases between the two germline ends. The germline V gene has CDR1 MGHRA and CDR2 YSYEKL. As DNA, the CDR3 is TGCGCCAGCAGCCGGGCGGACACTGAAGCTTTCTTT. It encodes CASSRADTEAFF.

The chain couples TRBV11-2 to TRBJ1-1, with 7 bases identical to TRBD1. This CDR3 has 16 residues. The trim removed 3 bases at V and 4 bases at J, leaving 11 bases unmatched. Germline CDR1 SGHAT, CDR2 FQNNGV. CDR3 amino acids: CASSFPQGRWLTEAFF. The CDR3 DNA reads TGTGCCAGCAGCTTCCCACAGGGGCGCTGGCTCACTGAAGCTTTCTTT.

V usage is TRBV19 and J usage is TRBJ2-3; D is undetermined. The ends were cut back, 3 bases at V and 2 bases at J, with 6 bases in the middle. Germline-derived CDR1 and CDR2 are LNHDA and SQIVND (reference sequence). This CDR3 contains 13 residues. The DNA of the CDR3 is TGTGCCAGTAGTATCGGCCACACAGATACGCAGTATTTT. Amino acids: CASSIGHTDTQYF.

CDR3 DNA sequence: TGCGCCAGCAGGGGACTAGCGGGATTCTCTGGGGCCAACGTCCTGACTTTC. Residues: CASRGLAGFSGANVLTF. The chain joins TRBV5-1 to TRBJ2-6; 13 nucleotides match TRBD2. CDR3 length: 17 residues. Germline lookup yields CDR1 SGHRS and CDR2 YFSETQ. V lost 5 bases, J lost 0 bases, and 2 bases stayed unmatched.

This chain joins TRBV5-6 and TRBJ2-1; D is unclear. This CDR3 spans 18 amino acids. CDR1 and CDR2 from the germline V gene are SGHDT and YYEEEE. Trimming cost V 3 bases and J 0 bases, with 19 bases left between them. CDR3 in amino acids: CASSSLLLGTDSYNEQFF. The CDR3 DNA reads as TGTGCCAGCAGCTCCCTACTCCTGGGAACCGACTCCTACAATGAGCAGTTCTTC.

The gene calls are TRBV7-2 and TRBJ2-7; D is unclear. This CDR3 region has 13 residues. Per germline, CDR1 SGHTA and CDR2 FQGNSA. V was trimmed by 1 base and J by 4 bases, leaving 8 bases between them. This CDR3 reads CASSLEGRYEQYF. Here the CDR3 DNA reads TGTGCCAGCAGCTTAGAAGGCAGGTACGAGCAGTACTTC.

There are a few counts of this clone. J is TRBJ2-5 and V is TRBV4-1, with 10 bases lining up with TRBD2. The CDR3 loop spans 19 amino acids. Germline values: CDR1 MGHRA, CDR2 YSYEKL. Trimming cost V 4 bases and J 0 bases; bases outside gene matches: 14. The CDR3 protein is CASSPFPSGSRSNQETQYF. CDR3 bases: TGCGCCAGCAGCCCCTTCCCTAGCGGGAGTCGGAGTAACCAAGAGACCCAGTACTTC.

The rearrangement links TRBV20-1 to TRBJ1-2; D is undetermined. Germline V gene data show CDR1 as DFQATT and CDR2 as SNEGSKA (reference sequence). The CDR3 consists of 9 residues. Trimming took 8 bases from V and 2 from J, leaving 3 bases between them. As DNA, the CDR3 is TGCAGTTCAAACTATGGCTACACCTTC. Its translation is CSSNYGYTF.

This rearrangement joins TRBV7-9 to TRBJ1-2; tentatively, D is TRBD1 (6 bases). V was trimmed by 0 bases and J by 7 bases, leaving 6 bases between them. This CDR3 comprises 12 residues. Germline lookup yields CDR1 SEHNR and CDR2 FQNEAQ (reference sequence). The CDR3 reads CASSLAGGGYTF. The DNA for the CDR3 is TGTGCCAGCAGCTTAGCAGGGGGTGGCTACACCTTC.

This chain uses TRBV11-2 with TRBJ2-7; D might be TRBD2 (5 bases). The CDR3 is 15 residues long. Germline V gene lookup returns CDR1 SGHAT and CDR2 FQNNGV. V was shortened by 4 bases and J by 0 bases, with 13 bases between the two germline ends. The CDR3 DNA follows: TGTGCCAGCAGCTCCCAGGACTGGGGCTCCTACGAGCAGTACTTC. It encodes CASSSQDWGSYEQYF. Supplemented by reference TRBV11-2 and TRBJ2-7, the full variable domain reads EAGVAQSPRYKIIEKRQSVAFWCNPISGHATLYWYQQILGQGPKLLIQFQNNGVVDDSQLPKDRFSAERLKGVDSTLKIQPAKLEDSAVYLCASSSQDWGSYEQYFGPGTRLTVT.

The chain recombines TRBV4-1 with TRBJ2-5; 9 bases line up with TRBD2. CDR3 length equals 16 residues. In germline, CDR1 is MGHRA, CDR2 YSYEKL. Trimming at V came to 5 bases and at J to 2 bases, leaving 9 bases not matched to a gene. The CDR3 reads CASSLTSGGEQETQYF. CDR3 nucleotide sequence: TGCGCCAGCAGCTTGACTAGCGGAGGAGAACAAGAGACCCAGTACTTC.

The chain links TRBV28 to TRBJ2-3, with D perhaps matching TRBD1 (5 bases). The V end lost 3 bases, the J end lost 2 bases, and 12 bases lay between the germline ends. Germline CDR1 and CDR2: MDHEN and SYDVKM. The CDR3 length is 15 residues. For the CDR3, the DNA is TGTGCCAGCAGTTTCCGCCAGGGTCACACAGATACGCAGTATTTT. Its translation: CASSFRQGHTDTQYF.

This clone was detected a few times. CDR3 nucleotides: TGTGCCAGCAGCTCGATTACTTTAGCGGGAGGACTCTCTGGGGCCAACGTCCTGACTTTC. Amino acid sequence: CASSSITLAGGLSGANVLTF. This chain joins TRBV5-4 and TRBJ2-6; TRBD2 matches at 10 bases. Germline CDR1 SGHNT, CDR2 YYREEE (reference sequence). CDR3 length: 20 amino acids. V shed 3 bases, J shed 0 bases, and the junction held 12 bases outside the gene matches.